Below are 10 T cell receptor beta chains sequenced from a single sample in a study of blood T cell repertoires in COVID-19. The data were produced by immunoSEQ multiplex PCR, yet TCRdb's version contains in-frame clones alone and is incomplete. The sample has approximately 300,000 clones, around 86% seen once; the top ten hold around 1.5%. The sequenced sample was peripheral blood. Receptor source: a woman in her forties or fifties with acute or convalescent COVID-19.

The chain uses TRBV4-1 and TRBJ2-7, with TRBD2 matching over 9 bases. After removal of 1 base from V and 4 bases from J, the junction contained 5 bases not matched to a gene. The CDR3 loop spans 15 amino acids. Germline lookup yields CDR1 MGHRA and CDR2 YSYEKL. The CDR3 reads CASSQVPSGTYEQYF. Written as DNA, the CDR3 is TGCGCCAGCAGCCAAGTACCTAGCGGGACGTACGAGCAGTACTTC.

The CDR3 region is CASSSPRGSAEAFF. The DNA of the CDR3 is TGTGCCAGCAGCTCTCCCCGGGGGAGCGCTGAAGCTTTCTTT. V usage is TRBV11-3 and J usage is TRBJ1-1; TRBD1 might be the D (5 bases). This CDR3 is built from 14 residues. V lost 4 bases, J lost 6 bases, and 15 bases lay in between. CDR1 and CDR2 from the germline V gene are SGHNT and YENEEA.

The chain is built from TRBV27 and TRBJ2-7, with a tentative D call TRBD2 (5 bases). Trimming removed 0 bases from V and 4 bases from J, with 22 bases in between. Germline-derived CDR1 and CDR2 are MNHEY and SMNVEV (reference sequence). CDR3 size: 18 residues. The CDR3 reads CASSLSFWGVLRAYEQYF. DNA for the CDR3: TGTGCCAGCAGTTTATCTTTTTGGGGAGTACTAAGGGCTTACGAGCAGTACTTC.

The chain links TRBV5-1 to TRBJ1-3; D call uncertain. Trimming took 2 bases from V and 4 from J, leaving 10 bases between them. The CDR3 has 14 residues. CDR1 and CDR2 from the germline V gene are SGHRS and YFSETQ. CDR3 protein: CASSFLAGGNTIYF. The CDR3 nucleotides are TGCGCCAGCAGCTTTTTGGCAGGCGGAAACACCATATATTTT.

A few counts support this clone. The chain combines TRBV5-1 with TRBJ1-1, with D possibly TRBD1 on 6 matching bases. This CDR3 has 15 residues. Per the germline V gene, CDR1 is SGHRS and CDR2 is YFSETQ. The germline V and J ends were trimmed by 2 bases and 4 bases, with 15 bases remaining between them. The CDR3 protein is CASSFQQGAGTEAFF. CDR3 in DNA: TGCGCCAGCAGCTTCCAACAGGGTGCGGGCACTGAAGCTTTCTTT.

This clone was detected only once. This chain connects TRBV29-1 to TRBJ1-1; no definite D call. V gave up 2 bases and J gave up 1 base, with 11 bases separating them. The CDR3 loop spans 14 amino acids. From germline, CDR1 is SQVTM and CDR2 ANQGSEA. The CDR3 nucleotides read TGCAGCGTTGAACCCCTTCTGTCGAACACTGAAGCTTTCTTT. The encoded protein is CSVEPLLSNTEAFF.

The chain couples TRBV5-1 to TRBJ2-7; 12 nucleotides line up with TRBD2. V was clipped by 5 bases and J by 7 bases; unmatched bases: 13. Germline CDR1 reads SGHRS; CDR2 reads YFSETQ. The CDR3 loop spans 16 amino acids. CDR3 sequence (DNA): TGCGCCAGCAGGTCGACTAGCGGGAGAGCCGAGGGAGAGCAGTACTTC. Protein product: CASRSTSGRAEGEQYF.

This clone was observed a single time. The rearrangement uses TRBV6-2 or TRBV6-3 and TRBJ1-1; 12 nucleotides line up with TRBD1. Germline V CDR1 and CDR2: MNHEY, SVGEGT. This CDR3 region has 16 residues. J was trimmed by 5 bases and V by 5 bases; bases with no gene match: 9. The CDR3 region is CASSDWGQGAGTEAFF. Written as DNA, the CDR3 is TGTGCCAGCAGTGACTGGGGACAGGGGGCAGGAACTGAAGCTTTCTTT.

The sample holds a few counts of this clone. This sequence joins TRBV24-1 and TRBJ1-5, with TRBD1 matching over 8 bases. The J segment lost 0 bases and the V segment lost 3 bases, leaving 3 bases of the junction unmatched. The CDR3 totals 16 residues. The germline CDR1 and CDR2 sequences are KGHDR and SFDVKD. The CDR3 DNA sequence: TGTGCCACCAGTGATCACAGGGGGGGTAGCAATCAGCCCCAGCATTTT. It specifies CATSDHRGGSNQPQHF.

A few counts support this clone. The V gene is TRBV28, the J gene TRBJ2-3; a possible D gene is TRBD2 (7 bases). The germline V gene encodes CDR1 MDHEN and CDR2 SYDVKM. The V end lost 3 bases, the J end lost 2 bases, and 12 bases lay between the germline ends. This CDR3 has 15 residues. CDR3 DNA: TGTGCCAGCAGTTTTTGGGGGGGGCCCACAGATACGCAGTATTTT. It codes for CASSFWGGPTDTQYF.